This TCR beta chain was sequenced in a study of blood T cell repertoires in COVID-19. CDR1 SNHLY and CDR2 FYNNEI come from the germline V gene. V was clipped by 4 bases and J by 3 bases, with 7 bases between them. The CDR3 covers 13 residues. Per the study methods: Quantification of nucleated cells was approximated via reference gene primer amplification. Only in-frame clones appear in the TCRdb table, and some are missing; sequencing was by immunoSEQ multiplex PCR. V and J calls and clone size come straight from that table; D and trimming were deduced from the DNA. The sample yields 95,000 to 150,000 clones, around 82% seen once.

The sequence was obtained from a man aged 30 to 39 with COVID-19, enrolled during active disease. The genes are TRBV2 and TRBJ1-5; D gene ambiguous. Sequenced input: peripheral blood. Written as DNA, the CDR3 is TGTGCCAGCAGTGTGAGTAACAATCAGCCCCAGCATTTT. Protein product: CASSVSNNQPQHF.